These 19 T cell receptor beta chains were all obtained from the same sample, sequenced in a study of T cell responses to AZD1222 COVID-19 vaccine. Profiling relied on immunoSEQ multiplex PCR, and the TCRdb table lists in-frame clones only, not all of them. The sample consists of some 150,000 clones, 88% of them appearing once. The sequenced sample was peripheral blood, obtained 28 days after the second AZD1222 dose. These receptors all come from an adult who received the AZD1222 COVID-19 vaccine.

This rearrangement joins TRBV11-2 to TRBJ2-2; D is perhaps TRBD1 (6 bases). The germline V gene has CDR1 SGHAT and CDR2 FQNNGV. V gave up 2 bases and J gave up 4 bases, with 11 bases separating them. The CDR3 totals 15 residues. CDR3 protein: CASSLTGSITGELFF. The CDR3 DNA follows: TGTGCCAGCAGCTTAACAGGGTCCATCACCGGGGAGCTGTTTTTT.

V gene TRBV5-8 combines with J gene TRBJ1-6, with 8 bases fitting TRBD1. V lost 2 bases and J lost 9; bases outside the gene matches: 4. The germline V gene encodes CDR1 SGHTS and CDR2 YDEGEE. This CDR3 contains 14 residues. The CDR3 region is CASSFQGARSPLHF. In DNA form, the CDR3 reads TGTGCCAGCAGCTTTCAGGGGGCGCGTTCACCCCTCCACTTT.

The genes are TRBV7-3 and TRBJ2-1, with D unresolved. Germline V gene data show CDR1 as SGHTA and CDR2 as FQGTGA. This CDR3 spans 13 amino acids. Trimming stripped 2 bases from V and 4 bases from J, with 6 bases between. As DNA, the CDR3 is TGTGCCAGCAGCTTAGGGGAATACAATGAGCAGTTCTTC. Amino acid sequence: CASSLGEYNEQFF.

V gene TRBV18 combines with J gene TRBJ1-1, with D uncertain. Germline V gene data show CDR1 as KGHSH and CDR2 as LQKENI. Trimming took 3 bases from V and 3 from J, leaving 14 bases between them. There are 15 residues in the CDR3. CDR3 sequence (DNA): TGTGCCAGCTCACCGCGGCAGTTGGGTTACACTGAAGCTTTCTTT. Translated, it gives CASSPRQLGYTEAFF.

V is TRBV28 and J is TRBJ2-1; D unclear. Per germline, CDR1 MDHEN and CDR2 SYDVKM. Trimming shortened V by 8 bases and J by 7 bases, and 9 bases separated the two germline ends. This CDR3 is 11 amino acids long. This CDR3 reads CASSGWNEQFF. CDR3 bases: TGTGCCAGCTCCGGCTGGAATGAGCAGTTCTTC.

V and J are TRBV30 and TRBJ1-1; unclear D gene. Germline CDR1 and CDR2: GTSNPN and SVGIG (reference sequence). This CDR3 is 12 amino acids long. V lost 2 bases and J lost 0, with 4 bases in between. Written as DNA, the CDR3 is TGTGCCTGGAGTCTGATGAACACTGAAGCTTTCTTT. Amino acids: CAWSLMNTEAFF.

The genes are TRBV7-9 and TRBJ1-4; tentative D call: TRBD1 (6 bases). The V gene's germline CDR1 is SEHNR and CDR2 FQNEAQ (reference sequence). Trimming left V 7 bases short and J 5 bases short, with 11 bases between. The CDR3 totals 13 residues. The CDR3 DNA is TGTGCCAGCACGGACAGCGAGAATGAAAAACTGTTTTTT. This translates into CASTDSENEKLFF.

The chain joins TRBV3-1 (or the pseudogene TRBV3-2) to TRBJ1-3; unclear D gene. Germline CDR1 is LGHDT and CDR2 is YNNKEL (reference sequence). The CDR3 covers 17 residues. Deletions cut 1 base from V and 0 bases from J, with 13 bases between. The DNA for the CDR3 is TGTGCCAGCAGCCAAGTGGTTTACGGGCCCTCTGGAAACACCATATATTTT. Translation: CASSQVVYGPSGNTIYF.

The chain is built from TRBV7-2 and TRBJ1-1; no clear D. The CDR3 sequence is 14 residues long. Looked up from germline, CDR1 is SGHTA and CDR2 is FQGNSA. Trimming pared 1 base from V and 3 bases from J, leaving 9 bases between. CDR3 nucleotide sequence: TGTGCCAGCAGCTTAGTTTTCGGGGACACTGAAGCTTTCTTT. Translated, it gives CASSLVFGDTEAFF.

The genes are TRBV10-1 and TRBJ1-1; 11 nucleotides line up with TRBD1. This CDR3 comprises 16 residues. Trimming took 5 bases from V and 0 from J; bases not matched to a gene: 5. Germline V lookup: CDR1 WNHNN, CDR2 SYGVQD (reference sequence). CDR3 nucleotide sequence: TGCGCCAGCAGTCGGACAGGGGGCCTCATGAACACTGAAGCTTTCTTT. It yields the protein CASSRTGGLMNTEAFF.

Here the CDR3 DNA reads TGTGCCAGCAGCTTAGAGGCGGGTGGGTCAGATACGCAGTATTTT. Its protein is CASSLEAGGSDTQYF. This chain uses TRBV7-8 with TRBJ2-3; tentatively, D is TRBD2 (5 bases). The CDR3 sequence is 15 residues long. Germline-derived CDR1 and CDR2 are SGHVS and FQNEAQ. V was trimmed by 1 base and J by 4 bases, leaving 12 bases between them. The entire variable domain, with the rest obtained from reference TRBV7-8 and TRBJ2-3, is as follows: GAGVSQSPRYKVAKRGQDVALRCDPISGHVSLFWYQQALGQGPEFLTYFQNEAQLDKSGLPSDRFFAERPEGSVSTLKIQRTQQEDSAVYLCASSLEAGGSDTQYFGPGTRLTVL.

The chain has TRBV5-1 and TRBJ2-3, with 8 nucleotides matching TRBD1. The junction had 3 bases not matched to a gene; V was cut back by 9 bases and J by 3 bases. This CDR3 has 12 amino acids. Looked up from germline, CDR1 is SGHRS and CDR2 is YFSETQ. The DNA for the CDR3 is TGCGCCACCAGACAGGGGACAGATACGCAGTATTTT. Its protein is CATRQGTDTQYF.

The chain employs TRBV28 and TRBJ1-5, with 9 nucleotides matching TRBD1. The V gene's germline CDR1 is MDHEN and CDR2 SYDVKM. This CDR3 is 16 amino acids long. The J segment lost 5 bases and the V segment lost 6 bases, leaving 11 bases of the junction unmatched. CDR3 in DNA: TGTGCCAGCAGAACCAGGACAGGGGTTATCGATCAGCCCCAGCATTTT. Residues: CASRTRTGVIDQPQHF.

The rearrangement uses TRBV6-2 or TRBV6-3 and TRBJ2-7, with D tentatively TRBD1 or TRBD2 (5 bases each). V was cut by 6 bases and J by 6 bases, with 24 bases left in between. The CDR3 runs 16 residues. CDR1 and CDR2 from the germline V gene are MNHEY and SVGEGT. The CDR3 DNA follows: TGTGCCAGCAGCTCTCCCTCCGGGACCGGGGTTTCCGAGCAGTACTTC. Translation: CASSSPSGTGVSEQYF.

The chain combines TRBV27 with TRBJ1-5; D might be TRBD1 (5 bases). Germline V gene data show CDR1 as MNHEY and CDR2 as SMNVEV (reference sequence). Trimming took off 6 bases at V and 2 bases at J, with 17 bases between the two ends. The CDR3 contains 16 residues. CDR3 sequence reads: CASSPRGLGGNQPQHF. In nucleotides, the CDR3 is TGTGCCAGCAGCCCTCGGGGACTCGGGGGCAATCAGCCCCAGCATTTT.

V is TRBV18 and J is TRBJ1-2; D possibly corresponds to TRBD1 (5 bases). The CDR3 spans 17 residues. V shed 1 base and J shed 7 bases, with 22 bases lying between them. Germline V gene data show CDR1 as KGHSH and CDR2 as LQKENI. The DNA of the CDR3 is TGTGCCAGCTCACCACTTGAGGTGAAGGGGTCGATGGGTGGCTACACCTTC. As protein: CASSPLEVKGSMGGYTF.

This chain links TRBV19 with TRBJ1-1, with D possibly matching TRBD1 (6 bases). CDR3 size: 13 residues. Per germline, CDR1 LNHDA and CDR2 SQIVND (reference sequence). Deletions cut 4 bases from V and 5 bases from J, with 11 bases between. In DNA, the CDR3 is TGTGCCAGTAGTACCCGAGGGGGGACTGAAGCTTTCTTT. This translates into CASSTRGGTEAFF.

The chain joins TRBV7-2 to TRBJ2-5; maybe TRBD2 (6 bases). Germline-derived CDR1 and CDR2 are SGHTA and FQGNSA. V was cut by 6 bases and J by 1 base, with 6 bases left in between. CDR3 length: 12 residues. CDR3 amino acids: CASRGGQETQYF. DNA of the CDR3: TGTGCCAGCAGGGGGGGCCAAGAGACCCAGTACTTC. Together with reference TRBV7-2 and TRBJ2-5, the CDR3 gives the full variable domain: GAGVSQSPSNKVTEKGKDVELRCDPISGHTALYWYRQSLGQGLEFLIYFQGNSAPDKSGLPSDRFSAERTGGSVSTLTIQRTQQEDSAVYLCASRGGQETQYFGPGTRLLVL.

This chain uses TRBV18 with TRBJ2-1; 8 nucleotides line up with TRBD2. V shed 0 bases and J 7 bases; nucleotides not matched to a gene: 5. CDR1 KGHSH and CDR2 LQKENI come from the germline V gene. The CDR3 totals 15 residues. This chain's CDR3 is CASSPPSGIGNEQFF. The DNA for the CDR3 is TGTGCCAGCTCACCACCTAGCGGGATCGGGAATGAGCAGTTCTTC.